This T cell receptor (beta chain) stems from a study of blood T cell repertoires in COVID-19. Germline CDR1 reads SGHAT; CDR2 reads FQDESV (reference sequence). This CDR3 comprises 15 residues. V shed 5 bases and J shed 0 bases, with 8 bases lying between them. Ages ranged from about 18 to 89 years, with residence in around 24 US areas. Participants were placed into cohorts based on the clinical history they reported. Methods used by the authors: Reference gene primers were amplified, and this amplification served to estimate nucleated cell counts. Only in-frame clones appear in the TCRdb table, and some are missing; sequencing was by immunoSEQ multiplex PCR. V and J calls and clone size are given by that table; D and trimming were obtained from the DNA. The profile shows a few hundred thousand clones, approximately 83% of them singletons.

The TCR originated in a middle-aged woman with acute COVID-19. The V gene is TRBV11-1, the J gene TRBJ2-6; D possibly corresponds to TRBD2 (5 bases). The specimen sequenced was PBMCs or T cells enriched from blood (not recorded which). The CDR3 here is CASSLRGSGANVLTF. The CDR3 DNA follows: TGTGCCAGCAGCCTTCGGGGCTCTGGGGCCAACGTCCTGACTTTC.